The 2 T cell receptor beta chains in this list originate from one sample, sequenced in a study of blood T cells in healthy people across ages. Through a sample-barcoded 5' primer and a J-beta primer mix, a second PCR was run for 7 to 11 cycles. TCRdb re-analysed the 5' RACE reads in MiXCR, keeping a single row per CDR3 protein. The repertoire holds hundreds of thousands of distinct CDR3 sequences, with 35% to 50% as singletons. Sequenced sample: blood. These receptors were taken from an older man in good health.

CDR3 residues: CASSYPGAGDTDTQYF. CDR3 DNA: TGTGCCAGCAGTTATCCCGGGGCGGGGGACACAGATACGCAGTATTTT. The rearrangement links TRBV6-5 to TRBJ2-3, with 7 bases aligning to TRBD2. Germline lookup yields CDR1 MNHEY and CDR2 SVGAGI. Trimming cost V 3 bases and J 2 bases; bases outside gene matches: 8. The CDR3 sequence is 16 residues long.

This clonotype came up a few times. The CDR3 DNA reads TGTGCCAGCAGCTGGGGTCCGGCGGGAGGTCTCTCCTACGAGCAGTACTTC. It translates to CASSWGPAGGLSYEQYF. V is TRBV7-2 and J is TRBJ2-7; TRBD2 matches at 8 bases. Unmatched junction bases numbered 11, after V lost 4 bases and J lost 0 bases. CDR3 length equals 17 residues. Per germline, CDR1 SGHTA and CDR2 FQGNSA.